What follows is one T cell receptor (beta chain) and its context. Its target is unknown. The entry originates in a study of CD4+ T cells in melanoma. Measured with immunoSEQ multiplex PCR; TCRdb has only the in-frame clones, and not every one. The sample lists some 110,000 clones, roughly 90% occurring once. Per the germline V gene, CDR1 is SGHTA and CDR2 is FQGTGA. The CDR3 runs 17 residues. V lost 1 base, J lost 1 base, and 6 bases stayed unmatched. Broader study findings: CD8+ T cell, macrophage and B cell function reportedly correlated with neoantigen-specific CD4+ T cells. Diverse differentiation states were reported for melanoma neoantigen-specific CD4+ T cells.

The chain recombines TRBV7-3 with TRBJ2-3, with 9 bases that match TRBD2. Material for sequencing was peripheral blood. This TCR came from a human donor with melanoma. This CDR3 reads CASSLRLAGMGTDTQYF. As DNA, the CDR3 is TGTGCCAGCAGCTTAAGGCTAGCGGGGATGGGCACAGATACGCAGTATTTT.